A single sample is the source of the 25 T cell receptor beta chains below, sequenced in a study of T cell responses to AZD1222 COVID-19 vaccine. Sequencing was performed with immunoSEQ multiplex PCR; in TCRdb, only in-frame clones are kept and a portion is missing. The data hold 100,000 to 150,000 clones, with roughly 86% observed a single time. Sequences were derived from peripheral blood, sampled on day 0 of AZD1222 vaccination. These receptors all come from an adult in good health.

For this clone: Other nucleotide sequences in the sample specify the same CDR3. This rearrangement joins TRBV6-5 to TRBJ1-4; maybe TRBD1 (6 bases). V lost 0 bases, J lost 5 bases, and 7 bases lay in between. The CDR3 totals 14 residues. Germline V CDR1 and CDR2: MNHEY, SVGAGI. The CDR3: CASSYSRGNEKLFF. CDR3 coding DNA: TGTGCCAGCAGTTACTCGAGGGGGAATGAAAAACTGTTTTTT.

This sequence joins TRBV15 and TRBJ1-5; weak D call: TRBD1 (5 bases). Germline CDR1 and CDR2: LNHNV and YYDKDF (reference sequence). The CDR3 extends over 15 amino acids. V lost 0 bases and J lost 9, with 15 bases in between. CDR3 sequence reads: CATSRDLPIGGPQHF. Written as DNA, the CDR3 is TGTGCCACCAGCAGAGATCTTCCCATCGGGGGGCCCCAGCATTTT.

The rearrangement joins TRBV7-9 to TRBJ2-5; D might be TRBD1 or TRBD2, each matching 6 bases. Per germline, CDR1 SEHNR and CDR2 FQNEAQ (reference sequence). Trimming took 5 bases from V and 4 from J, leaving 17 bases between them. The CDR3 covers 15 residues. Here the CDR3 reads CASSPHRGQPETQYF. In DNA, the CDR3 is TGTGCCAGCAGCCCACACCGGGGGCAGCCAGAGACCCAGTACTTC. The full variable domain, completed using reference TRBV7-9 and TRBJ2-5, is DTGVSQNPRHKITKRGQNVTFRCDPISEHNRLYWYRQTLGQGPEFLTYFQNEAQLEKSRLLSDRFSAERPKGSFSTLEIQRTEQGDSAMYLCASSPHRGQPETQYFGPGTRLLVL.

The chain carries TRBV30 and TRBJ1-6, with D maybe TRBD1 (5 bases). CDR3 length equals 15 residues. Germline CDR1 and CDR2: GTSNPN and SVGIG (reference sequence). Trimming stripped 0 bases from V and 2 bases from J, with 8 bases between. This chain's CDR3 is CAWSVQEPYNSPLHF. CDR3 DNA: TGTGCCTGGAGTGTACAGGAACCCTATAATTCACCCCTCCACTTT.

The chain combines TRBV11-2 with TRBJ2-3; 7 bases agree with TRBD2. The CDR3 length is 16 residues. V lost 6 bases to trimming and J lost 7 bases; unmatched junction nucleotides: 16. Germline V gene data show CDR1 as SGHAT and CDR2 as FQNNGV. The CDR3 region is CASSLFAGRAANTQYF. As DNA, the CDR3 is TGTGCCAGCAGTCTTTTTGCGGGGAGGGCCGCTAATACGCAGTATTTT.

The genes are TRBV6-5 and TRBJ2-1; D call uncertain. Trimming took 4 bases from V and 4 from J, leaving 11 bases between them. Germline CDR1 and CDR2: MNHEY and SVGAGI. The CDR3 has 14 amino acids. CDR3 bases: TGTGCCAGCAGTTCCCCGGAGAGGTACAATGAGCAGTTCTTC. It codes for CASSSPERYNEQFF.

The rearrangement links TRBV18 to TRBJ2-1, with unresolved D. This CDR3 region has 15 residues. CDR1 and CDR2 from the germline V gene are KGHSH and LQKENI. With 2 bases removed from V and 0 bases from J, the gap between germline ends came to 8 bases. The CDR3 DNA reads as TGTGCCAGCTCACCAACGGCTGACTCCTACAATGAGCAGTTCTTC. Translation: CASSPTADSYNEQFF. The whole variable domain, remainder taken from reference TRBV18 and TRBJ2-1, is NAGVMQNPRHLVRRRGQEARLRCSPMKGHSHVYWYRQLPEEGLKFMVYLQKENIIDESGMPKERFSAEFPKEGPSILRIQQVVRGDSAAYFCASSPTADSYNEQFFGPGTRLTVL.

The gene calls are TRBV12-5 and TRBJ1-5; 8 bases line up with TRBD1. CDR3 length: 15 amino acids. V lost 3 bases, J lost 2 bases, and 3 bases stayed unmatched. Germline V lookup: CDR1 LGHNT, CDR2 FRNRAP. CDR3 protein: CASGLETGGNQPQHF. The CDR3 DNA sequence: TGTGCTAGTGGTTTAGAGACAGGGGGCAATCAGCCCCAGCATTTT.

The chain couples TRBV7-3 to TRBJ2-2, with 14 nucleotides matching TRBD2. Germline assignment: CDR1 SGHTA and CDR2 FQGTGA. The CDR3 runs to 18 residues. V was pared by 4 bases and J by 4 bases, with 8 bases of the junction left unmatched. CDR3 bases: TGTGCCAGCAGCTCCCGACTAGCGGGGGGGGCGGGCACCGGGGAGCTGTTTTTT. Its translation is CASSSRLAGGAGTGELFF.

The rearrangement links TRBV7-9 to TRBJ1-6; 7 bases map to TRBD1. Germline V gene data show CDR1 as SEHNR and CDR2 as FQNEAQ (reference sequence). J gave up 5 bases and V 3 bases, and 4 bases lay outside the gene matches. The CDR3 consists of 15 residues. The CDR3 nucleotides read TGTGCCAGCAGCTTGATAGGGACAGATAATTCACCCCTCCACTTT. Its translation: CASSLIGTDNSPLHF. Complete variable domain (other parts from reference TRBV7-9 and TRBJ1-6): DTGVSQNPRHKITKRGQNVTFRCDPISEHNRLYWYRQTLGQGPEFLTYFQNEAQLEKSRLLSDRFSAERPKGSFSTLEIQRTEQGDSAMYLCASSLIGTDNSPLHFGNGTRLTVT.

This clone has just a few counts. The V call is TRBV27, the J call TRBJ2-7, with a tentative D call TRBD1 (6 bases). V lost 3 bases to trimming and J lost 2 bases, with 11 bases between them. The CDR3 consists of 14 residues. In germline, CDR1 is MNHEY, CDR2 SMNVEV (reference sequence). The DNA for the CDR3 is TGTGCCAGCAGTTTTCAACAGGGACCCTACGAGCAGTACTTC. It encodes CASSFQQGPYEQYF.

The chain uses TRBV18 and TRBJ1-1; D not certain. V was cut by 5 bases and J by 0 bases, with 4 bases left in between. The length of the CDR3 is 12 residues. Germline assignment: CDR1 KGHSH and CDR2 LQKENI. CDR3 sequence (DNA): TGTGCCAGCTCAAACATGAACACTGAAGCTTTCTTT. Its translation: CASSNMNTEAFF.

J is TRBJ2-5 and V is TRBV5-1; tentatively, D is TRBD2 (7 bases). Trimming cost V 2 bases and J 1 base, with 15 bases left between them. Germline V lookup: CDR1 SGHRS, CDR2 YFSETQ. The CDR3 runs to 16 residues. CDR3 protein: CASSLGGAFPQETQYF. For the CDR3, the DNA is TGCGCCAGCAGCTTAGGGGGGGCTTTCCCCCAAGAGACCCAGTACTTC.

V is TRBV19 and J is TRBJ1-5; perhaps TRBD1 as D (6 bases). CDR1 and CDR2 (germline): LNHDA, SQIVND (reference sequence). Trimming cost V 2 bases and J 5 bases, with 10 bases left between them. This CDR3 comprises 14 residues. The CDR3 region has the DNA TGTGCCAGTAGTATACGGGACATCGATCAGCCCCAGCATTTT. Its translation is CASSIRDIDQPQHF.

The rearrangement joins TRBV3-1 (or the pseudogene TRBV3-2) to TRBJ2-2; D might be TRBD1 (5 bases). This CDR3 is built from 14 residues. Germline V CDR1 and CDR2: LGHDT, YNNKEL (reference sequence). V lost 3 bases to trimming and J lost 1 base, with 6 bases between them. The CDR3 DNA reads TGTGCCAGCAGCCATGACAGGAACACCGGGGAGCTGTTTTTT. Translating gives CASSHDRNTGELFF.

The V call is TRBV18, the J call TRBJ2-5; D might be TRBD2 (6 bases). The CDR3 has 13 amino acids. V shed 6 bases and J shed 1 base, with 9 bases lying between them. Germline V gene lookup returns CDR1 KGHSH and CDR2 LQKENI. In nucleotides, the CDR3 is TGTGCCAGCTCCCCGGGGGTCCAAGAGACCCAGTACTTC. Translated: CASSPGVQETQYF.

This sequence joins TRBV18 and TRBJ2-1; possible D gene TRBD2, 6 bases. CDR1 KGHSH and CDR2 LQKENI come from the germline V gene. The V and J ends lost 5 bases and 9 bases respectively, with 20 bases between them. The CDR3 extends over 15 amino acids. The CDR3 sequence is CASSTAGSSDSEQFF. The CDR3 DNA reads TGTGCCAGCTCAACCGCAGGGTCTAGCGACAGTGAGCAGTTCTTC.

This clone was recorded only once. The chain recombines TRBV21-1 with TRBJ1-1. TRBV21-1 is shown as a pseudogene. CDR3 length: 12 residues. The CDR3 is CASARGNTEAFF. Written as DNA, the CDR3 is TGTGCCAGCGCGAGGGGGAACACTGAAGCTTTCTTT.

The genes are TRBV9 and TRBJ2-2, with 12 positions matching TRBD2. Germline loops: CDR1 SGDLS, CDR2 YYNGEE. Trimming at V came to 7 bases and at J to 7 bases, leaving 8 bases not matched to a gene. The CDR3 totals 15 residues. CDR3 nucleotide sequence: TGTGCCAGCTCTCGACTAGCGGGAGAAGGCGGGGAGCTGTTTTTT. This sequence encodes CASSRLAGEGGELFF.

The rearrangement uses TRBV19 and TRBJ2-7; unclear D gene. The CDR3 runs 13 residues. Trimming removed 4 bases from V and 0 bases from J, with 7 bases in between. Germline V gene lookup returns CDR1 LNHDA and CDR2 SQIVND (reference sequence). The CDR3 bases are TGTGCCAGTAGTACAGGATTCTCCTACGAGCAGTACTTC. It translates to CASSTGFSYEQYF.

The J gene is TRBJ2-1, the V gene TRBV15; 12 positions agree with TRBD2. This CDR3 spans 15 amino acids. V was pared by 3 bases and J by 8 bases, with 5 bases of the junction left unmatched. Looked up from germline, CDR1 is LNHNV and CDR2 is YYDKDF (reference sequence). The CDR3 nucleotides are TGTGCCACCAGCAGTGGACTAGCGGGAAGTTATGAGCAGTTCTTC. Its protein product is CATSSGLAGSYEQFF.

The chain has TRBV9 and TRBJ2-1; D gene ambiguous. The CDR3 loop spans 14 amino acids. V dropped 0 bases and J dropped 5 bases, with 9 bases sitting between them. The germline V gene has CDR1 SGDLS and CDR2 YYNGEE. CDR3 sequence (DNA): TGTGCCAGCAGCGTAGGTACCACGAACAATGAGCAGTTCTTC. Its protein is CASSVGTTNNEQFF.

A single count supports this clone. The J gene is TRBJ1-1, the V gene TRBV28, with 8 bases fitting TRBD1. V lost 2 bases to trimming and J lost 0 bases; unmatched junction nucleotides: 5. The CDR3 contains 16 residues. Germline V gene sequence: CDR1 MDHEN, CDR2 SYDVKM. The CDR3 DNA follows: TGTGCCAGCAGTTTACCTTTGACAGGGGTGAACACTGAAGCTTTCTTT. This sequence encodes CASSLPLTGVNTEAFF.

The J gene is TRBJ2-3, the V gene TRBV7-9, with TRBD2 matching 10 bases. The V gene's germline CDR1 is SEHNR and CDR2 FQNEAQ (reference sequence). The length of the CDR3 is 17 residues. The V and J ends lost 5 bases and 6 bases, in that order; junction bases with no gene match: 14. CDR3 amino acids: CASSPQHERGGRDTQYF. CDR3 in DNA: TGTGCCAGCAGCCCTCAGCACGAGCGGGGGGGAAGGGATACGCAGTATTTT.

V is TRBV4-3 and J is TRBJ2-5; 11 nucleotides align to TRBD2. The CDR3 extends over 18 amino acids. In germline, CDR1 is LGHNA, CDR2 YSLEER. The trim removed 4 bases at V and 5 bases at J, leaving 15 bases unmatched. The CDR3 loop is CASSPLGKTSGSEETQYF. The CDR3 DNA sequence: TGCGCCAGCAGCCCCCTCGGAAAAACTAGCGGGAGTGAGGAGACCCAGTACTTC.